The present T cell receptor (beta chain) was sequenced within a study of T cell changes during pregnancy in multiple sclerosis. V lost 5 bases and J lost 6, with 8 bases in between. Germline V gene sequence: CDR1 SEHNR, CDR2 FQNEAQ (reference sequence). The CDR3 runs 11 residues. Profiled with immunoSEQ multiplex PCR; TCRdb holds only in-frame clones, not every one. Among under 130,000 clones listed, roughly 90% were seen once. The V gene is TRBV7-9, the J gene TRBJ2-7, with a possible D match to TRBD1 (6 bases). The sequence was obtained from a female donor with multiple sclerosis, enrolled in a pregnancy study. This specimen was peripheral blood, taken after pregnancy. The CDR3 nucleotides read TGTGCCAGCAGCAGGGGGTCCGAGCAGTACTTC. Amino acid sequence: CASSRGSEQYF. The entire variable domain, with the rest obtained from reference TRBV7-9 and TRBJ2-7, is as follows: DTGVSQNPRHKITKRGQNVTFRCDPISEHNRLYWYRQTLGQGPEFLTYFQNEAQLEKSRLLSDRFSAERPKGSFSTLEIQRTEQGDSAMYLCASSRGSEQYFGPGTRLTVT.